This TCR beta chain derives from a study of T cells in Graves' hyperthyroidism and ophthalmopathy. TCR beta CDR3 sequences were amplified from RNA transcripts. The HTBI primer set served for first-round RT-PCR of the TCR CDR3. TCRdb processed the multiplex PCR reads anew with MiXCR; each CDR3 protein has one entry. The sample gives hundreds of thousands of distinct CDR3 sequences, more than 12% of which show up once; under 15% is in the top ten. CDR1 and CDR2 (germline): GTSNPN, SVGIG (reference sequence). This CDR3 has 12 amino acids. For this clonotype: Mismatch with germline at one junction end may stem from a read error.

The sample taken for sequencing was blood. The chain carries TRBV30 and TRBJ2-2, with TRBD1 matching over 10 bases. The clonotype comes from a woman aged 50 to 60 with Graves' ophthalmopathy. CDR3 coding DNA: TGTGCCTGGAGTTCCGGGACAGGGGTGCTGTTTTTT. Encoded protein: CAWSSGTGVLFF.